Sequencing of this TCR beta chain was carried out in a study of cytomegalovirus exposure and HLA in healthy donors listed by TCRdb under 2017. Looking at the study overall: According to an earlier analysis of several hundred of the donors, some 170 million T cells yielded 120 million or so unique TCR beta sequences and about 280 Gb of sequence data. High-throughput TCR immunosequencing, statistical association of individual TCRs with disease status, and machine learning were combined to predict cytomegalovirus infection status. Roughly 300 gigabases of sequencing data and approximately 80 million unique TCR sequences were included in an early release covering under 650 HLA-typed donors. The study was designed to test whether signatures of past pathogen exposure could be identified by cataloging public T cell receptors. HLA typing covered class I and class II loci at four-digit resolution. Donor age, sex, ethnicity and CMV serostatus were collected together with the repertoire data. Rather than using new phenotypic data, the later analysis identified candidate immune exposures from TCR beta sequences and from how often those sequences occurred across donors. Using immunosequencing, the study profiled T cell repertoires from around 680 subjects and related those repertoires to cytomegalovirus serostatus. The number of typed donors differed by locus: about 629-630 for A, B, C, DRB1 and DQB1; some 500 for DQA1; roughly 600 for DPA1; and about 450 for DPB1. A later analysis re-examined previously published TCR beta repertoires from several hundred donors and added high-resolution HLA genotyping to investigate patterns of TCR occurrence. Genome-wide SNP genotypes for about 65% of the 666 donors were used in a later genetic analysis, which treated that subset as a discovery cohort. All discovery cohort repertoires had been generated using a single sequencing platform. Across about 380 genotyped donors of the cohort, an average of roughly 200,000 unique TCR beta nucleotide sequences per donor were sequenced, and roughly 20% of those sequences were non-productive. Besides the first cohort of 550 to 750 subjects, a separate validation cohort made up of 120 different subjects was used. Of the 350 to 450 genotyped donors, less than 90% were placed in the genetic ancestry cluster associated with self-reported Caucasian donors. An earlier analysis of roughly 600 of the donors used high-throughput TCR beta sequencing to judge whether each TCR beta V gene segment behaved as functional or pseudogenic. Five DR-DQ haplotypes were handled as single units for association and clustering, since linkage in the cohort was strong. Paper-wide results and their limitations: CMV serostatus was the only immune exposure information available for the cohort. A few of the identified cytomegalovirus-associated TCR beta chains were confirmed in vitro to be specific for cytomegalovirus antigens. In a later analysis, the rate of TCR association differed among HLA loci, with DRB1 alleles having the most associated TCRs and HLA-C alleles having the fewest. Some IMGT-functional V segments, including TRBV6-2 and TRBV6-3, could not be distinguished by the 87-base-pair reads and were therefore excluded. Most CMV-associated TCR beta chains appeared to be HLA-restricted in a later analysis, and the HLA associations seemed to be driven largely by CMV exposure. In an earlier analysis of around 500 of the donors, most TCR beta V segments appeared in productive rearrangements about 90% or about 30% of the time, broadly matching IMGT annotations. The authors suggested that the approach could potentially be generalized to other disease states and immunological phenotypes. A later analysis reported that several top co-occurrence clusters appeared linked to parvovirus B19, influenza, CMV and Epstein-Barr virus. The classifier was reported to diagnose cytomegalovirus status with high specificity and sensitivity in both the original cohort and the validation cohort. Compared with equally common non-associated chains, HLA-associated TCR beta chains in a later analysis were more clonally expanded and had lower generation probabilities. A further reported finding was that TCR beta sequences accurately predicted the HLA-A and HLA-B alleles for most subjects in the first cohort. A later analysis associated some 17,000 TCR beta sequences with specific HLA alleles at a false discovery rate of 0.05. Compared with the approximately 670-donor mean, donors in an Asian-associated ancestry cluster had fewer N-insertions in productive TCRs, according to a later genetic analysis. Across donors, most TCR sequences were observed very rarely, whereas some public TCRs were present in many individuals. Linkage disequilibrium might explain the correlated functional status among segregating V segments, but an unknown experimental factor could not be excluded. In the study, some 160 TCR beta chains were listed as associated with cytomegalovirus. HLA typing was unavailable for some donors at each locus, so association tests used only the typed subset. The cohort was sequenced for TCR beta chains only, and without alpha or paired-chain data the features that could be detected were limited. Presence/absence analyses assumed roughly uniform sequencing depth across donors, an assumption that may not hold. Around 16 rarely observed V segments, including chromosome 9 orphons, were excluded from the earlier analysis of a few hundred of the donors because counts were too low. A cluster of highly shared sequence variants was judged likely to be a technical artifact of the sequencing pipeline. When HLA alleles, especially DR and DQ, strongly co-occurred, TCR associations were difficult to assign to individual alleles. V-gene and J-gene trimming of TCR beta chains was associated with a missense DCLRE1C variant in a later genetic analysis, and the association was replicated in an independent cohort.

The cohort was made up of roughly 670 healthy bone marrow donors. At the time of sampling, all cohort members were nominally healthy, though unrecorded immune exposures were likely present. The donor was CMV seropositive and was included in the group of 270 or so seropositive cohort members. Each donor provided a peripheral blood sample, and peripheral blood mononuclear cells were used for TCR beta sequencing. The Qiagen DNeasy Blood Extraction Kit was used to extract genomic DNA from the blood cell samples. V is shortened by 4 bases, J by 4 bases, and the region joining them spans 14 bases. Spanning cysteine to phenylalanine, the CDR3 consists of 15 amino acids. Only the CDR3 part of the read is kept: 45 bases, read in frame from the first base. Looking up the germline V gene (reference sequence) yields CDR1 LNHDA and CDR2 SQIVND. Concerning this clone: Which antigen it targets is not known. No clone much larger than this one lies a single base away; base qualities are absent.

Library preparation was by the immunoSEQ multiplex PCR assay. The multiplex PCR relied on a mix of 60 forward primers for TCR Vbeta segments and 13 reverse primers for TCR Jbeta segments. Amplification of the CDR3 region of rearranged TCR beta genes was performed with a multiplex PCR assay on genomic DNA. Amplified TCR beta libraries were sequenced as 87-base-pair reads on the Illumina HiSeq System. Turning to the authors' computational methods: A later analysis tallied around 80 million unique TCR beta chains across the approximately 670 repertoires, and some 10 million of those chains were shared by two or more donors. A nearest-neighbor algorithm error-corrected the raw reads and collapsed the reads into unique sequences, merging closely related sequences to remove PCR and sequencing errors. CDR3 sequences were aligned to IMGT reference sequences to assign V, D and J gene segments. For a sequence to be retained, a match of at least six nucleotides was required to both a V gene segment and a J gene segment. A rearrangement was called productive if the CDR3 had no stop codons and remained in frame with V and J, and every other rearrangement was called non-productive. Following IMGT convention, CDR3 was defined as the stretch from the second conserved V-encoded cysteine to the conserved J-encoded phenylalanine. The earlier analysis of about 620 of the donors excluded sequences that lacked an unambiguous match to a single V gene segment. In an earlier analysis of some 590 of the donors, V segments were called functional above 56.7% productive rearrangements and were called segregating when the between-donor standard deviation exceeded 5%. To diagnose cytomegalovirus status from the catalog of TCR beta chain sequences, a statistical classification framework was built. A later analysis assigned V and J genes by comparing TCR nucleotide sequences with IMGT/GENE-DB human TR gene sequences. Using the TCRdist pipeline, a later analysis assigned CDR3 sequences along with most-parsimonious VDJ recombination scenarios. In a later analysis, each TCR beta chain was defined by its CDR3 amino acid sequence together with its V-gene family, and reads without a unique V-gene family were excluded. As a way to deal with suspected cross-contamination and a sequencing artifact, a later analysis dropped nearly 600 nucleotide sequences that were highly shared and had low generation probability. In a later analysis, a clonal expansion index was calculated for each public chain from normalized within-repertoire ranks of inferred template counts. In a later analysis, generation probabilities were computed with a VDJ recombination model fitted to out-of-frame rearrangements, and the resulting probabilities were checked against IGoR. In a later analysis, hypergeometric tests were used to score TCR-TCR, TCR-HLA and TCR-CMV co-occurrence, with a repertoire-size bias correction applied to TCR pairs. In a later analysis, false discovery rates were estimated by permuting HLA or CMV assignments 20 times. A later analysis grouped co-occurring TCRs with DBSCAN, adding TCRdist sequence similarity when clustering within HLA-allele-positive subsets. Co-occurrence clustering excluded repertoires with fewer than 30,000 or more than 120,000 public chains, plus five with anomalous nucleotide sharing. In TCRdb, the immuneACCESS table is reduced to in-frame sequences with V and J assigned. These tables do not hold every clone; where another copy was compared, an unresolved V gene accounts for under half, and the others remain unexplained. V and J calls plus clone size are reproduced from that table; the DNA served to infer D and trimming. This sample holds about 160,000 clones; around four fifths were observed only once. The ten most abundant clones make up roughly 9.3% of the sample.

The sample consisted of PBMCs. This TCR was recovered from a man aged 18 to 29 in good health and CMV-seropositive. This sequence uses TRBV19 and TRBJ2-1; a tentative D call is TRBD2 (6 bases match). CDR3 sequence: CASSTSGGTYNEQFF. Read as DNA, the sequence is TGTGCCAGTAGTACGAGTGGGGGGACGTACAATGAGCAGTTCTTC.